The clone carrying this T cell receptor beta chain was detected once. Its antigen remains unidentified. CDR1 and CDR2 (germline): KGHSH, LQKENI. This CDR3 has 11 residues. V was clipped by 3 bases and J by 8 bases, with 4 bases between them. The data derive from a study of graft-versus-host responses after intestinal transplantation. Turning to the study itself: Multivisceral, liver-intestinal, or isolated intestinal grafts were transplanted into recipients. Tacrolimus plus steroids were given to all recipients for about 3 years, preceded by anti-thymocyte globulin induction.

TCRdb keeps only in-frame clones here, not all; method: immunoSEQ multiplex PCR. The table lists more than 70,000 clones, 85% to 90% of them singletons. The sample in question was unstimulated CD4+ T cells sorted from spleen or lymph node cells, obtained before intestinal transplant. V and J are TRBV18 and TRBJ1-4; D unclear. The receptor comes from a human donor who received an intestinal transplant. The CDR3 region is CASSPGEKLFF. DNA of the CDR3: TGTGCCAGCTCACCGGGCGAAAAACTGTTTTTT.